This TCR beta chain was observed in a study of cytomegalovirus exposure and HLA in healthy donors. The PCR employed 60 Vbeta primers together with 13 Jbeta primers. Some clones are missing from TCRdb's copy, which holds only in-frame ones; the method was immunoSEQ multiplex PCR. The data contain 90,000 to 120,000 clones, more than 75% of them singletons. This CDR3 comprises 16 residues. Germline-derived CDR1 and CDR2 are MGHDK and SYGVNS. V was clipped by 3 bases and J by 3 bases; unmatched bases: 7. The specimen was PBMCs. This TCR was sampled from a woman aged 45-60 years in good health and CMV-seropositive. This rearrangement joins TRBV25-1 to TRBJ1-2, with 10 bases identical to TRBD1. The CDR3 loop reads CASSDPTDRGDYGYTF. The DNA of the CDR3 is TGTGCCAGCAGTGACCCCACGGACAGGGGGGACTATGGCTACACCTTC.